The T cell receptor beta chain described here comes from a study of T cell responses to AZD1222 COVID-19 vaccine. The wider study: Pooling of second doses given at about 4 or about 12 weeks was done.

Concerning this clone itself: Its target is not known.

Trimming removed 3 bases from V and 5 bases from J, with 11 bases in between. This CDR3 has 13 amino acids. Germline values: CDR1 SGDLS, CDR2 YYNGEE. The protocol was immunoSEQ multiplex PCR, while the TCRdb copy is restricted to in-frame clones and leaves out a portion. This table holds just under 100,000 clones, roughly 90% found once. Study-level results: Two AZD1222 administrations were followed by greater Spike-specific TCR breadth and depth. It was only a handful of AZD1222 recipients who were seropositive at baseline. Most donors were white British, females outnumbered males, and clonal diversity was possibly underestimated.

The chain uses TRBV9 and TRBJ1-2; D remains ambiguous. This TCR was sampled from an adult in good health. The specimen was peripheral blood, collected on day 0 of AZD1222 vaccination. CDR3 protein: CASSATQRYGYTF. CDR3 nucleotides: TGTGCCAGCAGCGCGACCCAACGGTATGGCTACACCTTC. Full variable domain (outside the CDR3, taken from reference TRBV9 and TRBJ1-2): DSGVTQTPKHLITATGQRVTLRCSPRSGDLSVYWYQQSLDQGLQFLIQYYNGEERAKGNILERFSAQQFPDLHSELNLSSLELGDSALYFCASSATQRYGYTFGSGTRLTVV.